Each of the 25 T cell receptor beta chains below was sequenced from the same sample in a study of blood T cell repertoires in COVID-19. The protocol was immunoSEQ multiplex PCR, while the TCRdb copy is restricted to in-frame clones and leaves out a portion. The sample has nearly 350,000 clones, roughly nine tenths seen once. Sequencing was done on a sample of PBMCs or T cells enriched from blood (not recorded which). The receptors come from a young woman who had recovered from COVID-19.

The V call is TRBV28, the J call TRBJ2-7, with D maybe TRBD1 (7 bases). CDR3 length: 15 residues. The V end was cut by 7 bases, the J end by 0 bases, with 16 bases between. Germline-derived CDR1 and CDR2 are MDHEN and SYDVKM. This CDR3 reads CASITSPGGSYEQYF. In nucleotides, the CDR3 is TGTGCCAGCATCACTAGCCCAGGGGGCTCCTACGAGCAGTACTTC.

The V gene is TRBV6-5, the J gene TRBJ2-5, with 7 bases lining up with TRBD2. CDR1 and CDR2 from the germline V gene are MNHEY and SVGAGI. The junction had 3 bases not matched to a gene; V was cut back by 0 bases and J by 2 bases. The CDR3 totals 15 residues. This CDR3 reads CASSYSGRDQETQYF. Here the CDR3 DNA reads TGTGCCAGCAGTTACTCAGGGAGGGATCAAGAGACCCAGTACTTC.

The chain uses TRBV5-1 and TRBJ1-6, with D maybe TRBD1 (5 bases). The germline V gene has CDR1 SGHRS and CDR2 YFSETQ. This CDR3 has 14 amino acids. Trimming pared 3 bases from V and 9 bases from J, leaving 13 bases between. The CDR3, as DNA: TGCGCCAGCAGCTCCCTACAGGAGACTTCACCCCTCCACTTT. Translation: CASSSLQETSPLHF.

The chain combines TRBV28 with TRBJ2-3; D uncertain. The CDR3 runs to 14 residues. CDR1 and CDR2 from the germline V gene are MDHEN and SYDVKM. V dropped 3 bases and J dropped 3 bases, with 10 bases sitting between them. The DNA of the CDR3 is TGTGCCAGCAGTTTTTTTCTCCGTACAGATACGCAGTATTTT. It codes for CASSFFLRTDTQYF.

The gene calls are TRBV18 and TRBJ2-1, with 9 nucleotides matching TRBD2. Germline-derived CDR1 and CDR2 are KGHSH and LQKENI. The ends lost 6 bases at V and 7 bases at J; junction bases unmatched: 19. The CDR3 sequence is 18 residues long. CDR3 sequence: CASSPARARGGGANEQFF. Written as DNA, the CDR3 is TGTGCCAGCTCCCCCGCCCGGGCCCGGGGCGGGGGGGCAAATGAGCAGTTCTTC.

This clone was recorded only once. The chain carries TRBV28 and TRBJ1-2; 10 nucleotides agree with TRBD1. The CDR3 sequence is 15 residues long. J gave up 6 bases and V 6 bases, and 10 bases lay outside the gene matches. Germline V lookup: CDR1 MDHEN, CDR2 SYDVKM. This chain's CDR3 is CASRVIGTGDDGYTF. The CDR3 DNA sequence: TGTGCCAGCAGGGTGATTGGGACAGGGGACGATGGCTACACCTTC.

The V call is TRBV30, the J call TRBJ1-3; weak D call: TRBD1 (5 bases). From germline, CDR1 is GTSNPN and CDR2 SVGIG (reference sequence). Trimming removed 7 bases from V and 2 bases from J, with 18 bases in between. The CDR3 spans 15 residues. In DNA, the CDR3 is TGTGCCTTCGGGATTTTGGGACTGGCTGGAAACACCATATATTTT. Protein: CAFGILGLAGNTIYF.

The chain links TRBV3-1 (or the pseudogene TRBV3-2) to TRBJ2-3, with 9 bases that match TRBD1. V trimming: 3 bases; J trimming: 0 bases; junction bases outside the gene matches: 1. CDR1 is LGHDT, CDR2 YNNKEL, per germline (reference sequence). CDR3 length: 15 residues. CDR3 sequence reads: CASSHGTGSTDTQYF. CDR3 nucleotide sequence: TGTGCCAGCAGCCATGGGACAGGGAGCACAGATACGCAGTATTTT.

The chain has TRBV18 and TRBJ1-1; the D is unclear. Trimming stripped 0 bases from V and 3 bases from J, with 8 bases between. Germline-derived CDR1 and CDR2 are KGHSH and LQKENI. This CDR3 is 14 amino acids long. CDR3 loop: CASSPPVQDTEAFF. DNA of the CDR3: TGTGCCAGCTCACCACCGGTTCAGGACACTGAAGCTTTCTTT.

This chain connects TRBV5-1 to TRBJ1-2; a weak D match, TRBD1 (6 bases). Per germline, CDR1 SGHRS and CDR2 YFSETQ. V was clipped by 3 bases and J by 5 bases, with 11 bases between them. The CDR3 covers 13 residues. CDR3: CASSSTDRYGYTF. CDR3 coding DNA: TGCGCCAGCAGCTCTACTGACAGGTATGGCTACACCTTC.

The genes are TRBV29-1 and TRBJ1-2; D gene unclear. CDR3 length: 13 amino acids. Germline V gene sequence: CDR1 SQVTM, CDR2 ANQGSEA. V lost 2 bases, J lost 1 base, and 8 bases lay in between. The CDR3 here is CSVERGYNYGYTF. The CDR3 nucleotides read TGCAGCGTTGAACGGGGATATAACTATGGCTACACCTTC.

The chain is built from TRBV5-1 and TRBJ2-7; TRBD2 agrees at 7 bases. The germline V gene has CDR1 SGHRS and CDR2 YFSETQ. V shed 4 bases and J 5 bases; nucleotides not matched to a gene: 9. The CDR3 spans 14 residues. The DNA for the CDR3 is TGCGCCAGCAGCCGGGAGGACGTTGGGAACGAGCAGTACTTC. Translated, it gives CASSREDVGNEQYF.

The chain has TRBV2 and TRBJ1-4; 10 bases line up with TRBD1. The V gene's germline CDR1 is SNHLY and CDR2 FYNNEI. With 4 bases clipped from V and 8 bases from J, the junction kept 19 bases outside the gene matches. The CDR3 is 19 residues long. The CDR3 loop reads CASSVGLGQGRGAPEKLFF. The CDR3 nucleotides read TGTGCCAGCAGTGTGGGGCTGGGACAGGGGAGGGGTGCTCCCGAAAAACTGTTTTTT.

The chain carries TRBV27 and TRBJ2-2; D remains ambiguous. Trimming stripped 4 bases from V and 2 bases from J, with 5 bases between. Germline CDR1 MNHEY, CDR2 SMNVEV (reference sequence). The CDR3 totals 13 residues. Here the CDR3 reads CASSSLNTGELFF. Here the CDR3 DNA reads TGTGCCAGCAGTTCCTTAAACACCGGGGAGCTGTTTTTT.

On this clone: Other DNA sequences in this sample translate to the same CDR3. The chain joins TRBV27 to TRBJ1-2; 7 nucleotides match TRBD1. J was trimmed by 0 bases and V by 5 bases; bases with no gene match: 3. Germline V gene data show CDR1 as MNHEY and CDR2 as SMNVEV (reference sequence). This CDR3 spans 14 amino acids. CDR3 loop: CASSADRANYGYTF. As DNA, the CDR3 is TGTGCCAGCAGTGCAGACAGGGCTAACTATGGCTACACCTTC.

This chain uses TRBV28 with TRBJ1-1; no clear D. The CDR3 consists of 12 residues. V lost 2 bases to trimming and J lost 8 bases, with 9 bases between them. Germline loops: CDR1 MDHEN, CDR2 SYDVKM. The CDR3 loop is CASSLGRIEAFF. The CDR3 region has the DNA TGTGCCAGCAGTTTAGGGCGCATCGAAGCTTTCTTT.

For the CDR3, the DNA is TGTGCCAGCGCGAAACAGGAAAACACTGAAGCTTTCTTT. Translated: CASAKQENTEAFF. This rearrangement joins TRBV6-5 to TRBJ1-1; D possibly corresponds to TRBD1 (5 bases). The ends were cut back, 8 bases at V and 2 bases at J, with 12 bases in the middle. CDR3 length: 13 amino acids. Germline V lookup: CDR1 MNHEY, CDR2 SVGAGI.

The chain recombines TRBV6-2 or TRBV6-3 with TRBJ1-2; 7 bases fit TRBD1. Per germline, CDR1 MNHEY and CDR2 SVGEGT. V lost 5 bases and J lost 4; bases outside the gene matches: 1. CDR3 length: 12 residues. Here the CDR3 DNA reads TGTGCCAGCAGTGGGACAGTCTATGGCTACACCTTC. The encoded protein is CASSGTVYGYTF.

The J gene is TRBJ1-2, the V gene TRBV5-1; tentative D call: TRBD1 (6 bases). Trimming cost V 4 bases and J 3 bases, with 13 bases left between them. CDR1 and CDR2 (germline): SGHRS, YFSETQ. The CDR3 runs to 14 residues. CDR3 DNA sequence: TGCGCCAGCAGCGTAACGGCAGGGGACTATGGCTACACCTTC. It translates to CASSVTAGDYGYTF.

This clone has a single count. The chain couples TRBV20-1 to TRBJ2-7; the match to TRBD1 covers 8 bases. The germline V gene has CDR1 DFQATT and CDR2 SNEGSKA (reference sequence). The junction had 12 bases not matched to a gene; V was cut back by 3 bases and J by 2 bases. The CDR3 runs 16 residues. The CDR3 coding sequence is TGCAGTGCTAGTTTTGGACAGGGAGCTTATCCCTACGAGCAGTACTTC. Amino acids: CSASFGQGAYPYEQYF.

The rearrangement joins TRBV9 to TRBJ2-3; no firm D call. The CDR3 loop spans 13 amino acids. V lost 3 bases to trimming and J lost 3 bases, with 8 bases between them. Germline V gene sequence: CDR1 SGDLS, CDR2 YYNGEE. The CDR3 sequence is CASSDGATDTQYF. The CDR3 bases are TGTGCCAGCAGCGACGGAGCAACAGATACGCAGTATTTT.

Regarding this clone: At one end, the junction sequence differs from germline, possibly due to a read error. CDR3 amino acids: CASGQEGQKETQYF. DNA of the CDR3: TGTGCCAGCGGCCAAGAAGGACAGAAAGAGACCCAGTACTTC. The V gene is TRBV3-1 (or the pseudogene TRBV3-2), the J gene TRBJ2-5; the D gene is possibly TRBD1 (6 bases). Germline V gives CDR1 LGHDT, CDR2 YNNKEL (reference sequence). The CDR3 runs 14 residues.

For this clone: One end of the junction varies from germline; a read error may be responsible. The J gene is TRBJ2-7, the V gene TRBV5-1; 7 bases agree with TRBD2. The germline V gene encodes CDR1 SGHRS and CDR2 YFSETQ. CDR3 length: 15 residues. CDR3 sequence reads: CARRRWGGTSYEQYF. The DNA for the CDR3 is TGCGCCCGCAGGAGGTGGGGGGGGACCTCCTACGAGCAGTACTTC. The variable domain in full, completed from reference TRBV5-1 and TRBJ2-7, reads KAGVTQTPRYLIKTRGQQVTLSCSPISGHRSVSWYQQTPGQGLQFLFEYFSETQRNKGNFPGRFSGRQFSNSRSEMNVSTLELGDSALYLCARRRWGGTSYEQYFGPGTRLTVT.

The chain recombines TRBV21-1 with TRBJ1-2; the D segment call TRBD1 is taken from the table without a DNA check. TRBV21-1 is marked as a pseudogene. CDR3 length: 16 residues. CDR3 bases: TGTGCCAGCAGCAAACGTGTAGGGGACAGGGGGGGTGGCTACACCTTC. Translation gives CASSKRVGDRGGGYTF.

This chain connects TRBV6-8 to TRBJ2-7; TRBD1 might be the D (5 bases). V lost 2 bases, J lost 7 bases, and 21 bases lay in between. The germline V gene has CDR1 MNHGY and CDR2 SAAAGT. The CDR3 has 16 residues. CDR3 bases: TGTGCCAGCAGTTACGACACAGGTTCTCCCTTACGAGAGCAGTACTTC. Translated, it gives CASSYDTGSPLREQYF.